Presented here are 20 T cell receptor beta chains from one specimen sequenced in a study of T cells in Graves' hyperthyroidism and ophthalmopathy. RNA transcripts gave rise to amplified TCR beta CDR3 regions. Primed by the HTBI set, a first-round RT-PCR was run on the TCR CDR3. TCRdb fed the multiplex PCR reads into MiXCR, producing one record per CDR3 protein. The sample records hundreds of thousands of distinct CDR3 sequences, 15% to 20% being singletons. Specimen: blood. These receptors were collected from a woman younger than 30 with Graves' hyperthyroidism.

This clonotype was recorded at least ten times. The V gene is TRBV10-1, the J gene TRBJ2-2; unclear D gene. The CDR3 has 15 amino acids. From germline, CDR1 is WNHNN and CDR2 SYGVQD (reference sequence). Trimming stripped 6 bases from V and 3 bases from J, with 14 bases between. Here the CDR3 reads CASSRTVSDTGELFF. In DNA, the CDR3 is TGCGCCAGCAGCCGTACAGTCTCCGACACCGGGGAGCTGTTTTTT.

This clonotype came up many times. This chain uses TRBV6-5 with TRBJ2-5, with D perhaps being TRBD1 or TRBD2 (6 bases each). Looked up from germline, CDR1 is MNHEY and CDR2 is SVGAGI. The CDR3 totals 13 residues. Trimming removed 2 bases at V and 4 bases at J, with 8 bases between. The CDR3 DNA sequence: TGTGCCAGCAGTTACCGGGGGCGAGAGACCCAGTACTTC. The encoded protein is CASSYRGRETQYF.

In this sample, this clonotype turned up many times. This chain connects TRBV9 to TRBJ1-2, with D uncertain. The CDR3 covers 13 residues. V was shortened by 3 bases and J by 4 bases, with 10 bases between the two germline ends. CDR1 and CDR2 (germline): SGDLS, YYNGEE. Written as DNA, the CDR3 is TGTGCCAGCAGCGCCGCCCAGCCCTATGGCTACACCTTC. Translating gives CASSAAQPYGYTF.

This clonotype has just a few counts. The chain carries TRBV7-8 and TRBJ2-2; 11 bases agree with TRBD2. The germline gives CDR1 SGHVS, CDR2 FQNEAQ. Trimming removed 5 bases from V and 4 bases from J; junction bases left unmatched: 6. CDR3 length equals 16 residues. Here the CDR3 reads CASSPNGLAGTGELFF. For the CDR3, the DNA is TGTGCCAGCAGCCCGAACGGACTAGCGGGCACCGGGGAGCTGTTTTTT. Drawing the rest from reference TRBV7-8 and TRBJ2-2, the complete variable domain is GAGVSQSPRYKVAKRGQDVALRCDPISGHVSLFWYQQALGQGPEFLTYFQNEAQLDKSGLPSDRFFAERPEGSVSTLKIQRTQQEDSAVYLCASSPNGLAGTGELFFGEGSRLTVL.

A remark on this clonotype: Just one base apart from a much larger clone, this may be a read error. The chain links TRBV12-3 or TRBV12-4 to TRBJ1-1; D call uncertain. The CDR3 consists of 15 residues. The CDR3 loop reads CACSPGRGVNTEAFF. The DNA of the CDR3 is TGTGCCTGCAGCCCCGGCCGTGGGGTGAACACTGAAGCTTTCTTT.

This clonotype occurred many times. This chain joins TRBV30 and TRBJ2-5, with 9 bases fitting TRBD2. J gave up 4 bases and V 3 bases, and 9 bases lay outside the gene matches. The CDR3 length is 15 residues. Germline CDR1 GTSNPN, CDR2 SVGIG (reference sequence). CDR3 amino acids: CAWSPGRGGLETQYF. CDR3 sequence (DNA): TGTGCCTGGAGCCCCGGGCGGGGGGGCCTAGAGACCCAGTACTTC.

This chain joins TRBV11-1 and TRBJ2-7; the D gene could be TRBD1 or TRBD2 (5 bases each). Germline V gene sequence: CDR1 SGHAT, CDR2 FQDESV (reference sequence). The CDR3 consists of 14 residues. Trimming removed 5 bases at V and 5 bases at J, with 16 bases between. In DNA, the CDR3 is TGTGCCAGCAGCCCAGGGACCTACGGGGACGAGCAGTACTTC. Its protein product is CASSPGTYGDEQYF.

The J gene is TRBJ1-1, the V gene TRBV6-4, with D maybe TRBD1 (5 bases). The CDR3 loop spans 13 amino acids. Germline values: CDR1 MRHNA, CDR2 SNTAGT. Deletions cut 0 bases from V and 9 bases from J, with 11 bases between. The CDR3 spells CASSDSWGDKAFF. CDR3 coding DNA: TGTGCCAGCAGTGACTCTTGGGGGGATAAAGCTTTCTTT.

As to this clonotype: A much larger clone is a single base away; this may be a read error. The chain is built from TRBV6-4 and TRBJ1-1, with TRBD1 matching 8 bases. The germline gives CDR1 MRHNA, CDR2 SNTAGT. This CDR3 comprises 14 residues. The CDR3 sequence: CASSDGQGGTEACF. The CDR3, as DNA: TGTGCCAGCAGTGACGGACAGGGAGGCACTGAAGCTTGCTTT.

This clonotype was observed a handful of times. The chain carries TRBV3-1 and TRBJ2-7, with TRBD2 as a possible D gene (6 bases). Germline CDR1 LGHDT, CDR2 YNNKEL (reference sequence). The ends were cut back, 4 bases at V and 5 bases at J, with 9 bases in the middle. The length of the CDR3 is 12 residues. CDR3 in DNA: TGTGCCAGCAGCCTGGAGGGTCACGAGCAGTACTTC. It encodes CASSLEGHEQYF.

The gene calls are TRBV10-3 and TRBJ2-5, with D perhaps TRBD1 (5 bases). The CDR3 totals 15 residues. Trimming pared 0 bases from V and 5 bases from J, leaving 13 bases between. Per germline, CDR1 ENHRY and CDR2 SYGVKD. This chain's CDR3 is CAISESTGAFETQYF. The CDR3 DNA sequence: TGTGCCATCAGTGAGTCGACTGGGGCATTTGAGACCCAGTACTTC.

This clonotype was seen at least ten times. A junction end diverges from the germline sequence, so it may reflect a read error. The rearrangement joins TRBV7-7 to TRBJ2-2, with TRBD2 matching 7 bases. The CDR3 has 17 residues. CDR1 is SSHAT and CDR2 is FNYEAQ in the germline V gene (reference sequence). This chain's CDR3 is CASSGRGDIPNTGELFF. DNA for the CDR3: TGTGCTAGCAGCGGCCGGGGGGATATCCCGAACACCGGGGAGCTGTTTTTT.

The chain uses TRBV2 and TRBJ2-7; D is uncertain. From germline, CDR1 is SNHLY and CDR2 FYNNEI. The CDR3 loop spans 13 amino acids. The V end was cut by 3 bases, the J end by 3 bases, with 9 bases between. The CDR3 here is CASSELINYEQYF. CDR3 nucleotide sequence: TGTGCCAGCAGTGAGCTGATAAACTACGAGCAGTACTTC.

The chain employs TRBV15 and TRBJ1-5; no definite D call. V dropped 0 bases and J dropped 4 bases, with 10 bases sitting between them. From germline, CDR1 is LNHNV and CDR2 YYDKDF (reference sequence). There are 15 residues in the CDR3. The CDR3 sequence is CATSRDPGFNQPQHF. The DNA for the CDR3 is TGTGCCACCAGCAGAGATCCGGGGTTTAATCAGCCCCAGCATTTT.

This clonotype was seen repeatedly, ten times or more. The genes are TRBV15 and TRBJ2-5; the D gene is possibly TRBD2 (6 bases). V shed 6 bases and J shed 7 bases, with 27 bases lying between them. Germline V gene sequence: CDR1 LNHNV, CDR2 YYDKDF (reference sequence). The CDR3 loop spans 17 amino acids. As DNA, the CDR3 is TGTGCCACCAGTCAACGCCCGGCCCGGGGGACTCAGTTGACCCAGTACTTC. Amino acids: CATSQRPARGTQLTQYF.

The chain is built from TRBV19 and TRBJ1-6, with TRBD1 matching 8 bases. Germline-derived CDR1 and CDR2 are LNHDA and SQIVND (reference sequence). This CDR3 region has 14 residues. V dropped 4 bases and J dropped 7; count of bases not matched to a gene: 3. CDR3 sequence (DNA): TGTGCCAGTAGTAGGACAGGGATCAATTCACCCCTCCACTTT. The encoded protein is CASSRTGINSPLHF.

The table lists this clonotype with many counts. For the CDR3, the DNA is TGTGCCACCAATTGCCTATCATCGCACACTGAAGCTTTCTTT. It encodes CATNCLSSHTEAFF. V is TRBV24-1 and J is TRBJ1-1; D not certain. The length of the CDR3 is 14 residues. V gave up 8 bases and J gave up 3 bases, with 15 bases separating them. CDR1 is KGHDR and CDR2 is SFDVKD in the germline V gene.

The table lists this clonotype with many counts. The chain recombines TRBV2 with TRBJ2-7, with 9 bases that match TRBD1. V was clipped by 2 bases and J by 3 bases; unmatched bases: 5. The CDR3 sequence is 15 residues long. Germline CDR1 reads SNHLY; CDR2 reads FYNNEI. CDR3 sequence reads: CASSERDRDSYEQYF. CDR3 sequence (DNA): TGTGCCAGCAGTGAAAGGGACAGGGATAGCTACGAGCAGTACTTC.

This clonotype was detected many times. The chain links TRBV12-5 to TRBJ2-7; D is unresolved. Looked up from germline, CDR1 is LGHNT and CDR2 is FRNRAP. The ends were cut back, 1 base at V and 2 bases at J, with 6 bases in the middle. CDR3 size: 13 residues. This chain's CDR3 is CASGLDGTYEQYF. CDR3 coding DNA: TGTGCTAGTGGTTTGGACGGAACCTACGAGCAGTACTTC.

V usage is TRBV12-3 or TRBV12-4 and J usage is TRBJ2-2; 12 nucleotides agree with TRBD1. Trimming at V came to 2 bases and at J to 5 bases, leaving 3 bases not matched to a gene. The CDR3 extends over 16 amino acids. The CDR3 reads CASSLRDRGRTGELFF. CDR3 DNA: TGTGCCAGCAGTTTAAGGGACAGGGGGCGAACCGGGGAGCTGTTTTTT.